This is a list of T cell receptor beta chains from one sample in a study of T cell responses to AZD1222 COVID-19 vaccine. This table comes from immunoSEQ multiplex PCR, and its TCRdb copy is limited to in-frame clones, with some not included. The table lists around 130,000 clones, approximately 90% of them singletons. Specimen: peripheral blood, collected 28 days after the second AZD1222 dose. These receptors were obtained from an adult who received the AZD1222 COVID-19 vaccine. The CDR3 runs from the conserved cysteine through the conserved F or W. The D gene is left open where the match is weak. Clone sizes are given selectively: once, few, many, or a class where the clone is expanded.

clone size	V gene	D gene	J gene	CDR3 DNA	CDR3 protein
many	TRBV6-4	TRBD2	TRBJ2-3	TGTGCCAGCAGTGAAGAGCGGGGGGGCACAGATACGCAGTATTTT	CASSEERGGTDTQYF
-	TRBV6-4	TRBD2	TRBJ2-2	TGTGCCAGCAGTGAATACGGGGGGGCCAGCGGGGAGCTGTTTTTT	CASSEYGGASGELFF
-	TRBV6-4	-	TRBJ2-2	TGTGCCAGCAGTGGGACATCTACCGGGGAGCTGTTTTTT	CASSGTSTGELFF
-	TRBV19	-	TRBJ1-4	TGTGCCAGTAGTATAGTTGGAGCAACTAATGAAAAACTGTTTTTT	CASSIVGATNEKLFF
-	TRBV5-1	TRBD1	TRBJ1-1	TGCGCCAGCAGCACCGGGACAGAGAACACTGAAGCTTTCTTT	CASSTGTENTEAFF
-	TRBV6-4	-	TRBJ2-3	TGTGCCAGCAGTGACAAGGGCCTCGACACAGATACGCAGTATTTT	CASSDKGLDTDTQYF
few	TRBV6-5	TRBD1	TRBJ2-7	TGTGCCAGCAGTCCCTCGGGACAGCACTCCTACGAGCAGTACTTC	CASSPSGQHSYEQYF
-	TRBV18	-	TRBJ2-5	TGTGCCAGCTCACCAGGCCAGGGTAAAGAGACCCAGTACTTC	CASSPGQGKETQYF
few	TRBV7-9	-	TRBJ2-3	TGTGCCAGCAGCTTAGAGGTCCGGTGGGCCACGCAGTATTTT	CASSLEVRWATQYF
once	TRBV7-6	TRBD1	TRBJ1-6	TGTGCCAGCAGCGCGCCGGGGGGACCAGGGGGGAATTCACCCCTCCACTTT	CASSAPGGPGGNSPLHF
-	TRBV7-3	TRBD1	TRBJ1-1	TGTGCCAGCAGCTTAAAGGGGGCAGGGGATACGAACACTGAAGCTTTCTTT	CASSLKGAGDTNTEAFF
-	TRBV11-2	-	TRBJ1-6	TGTGCCAGCAGCTTAGGACATTTAAGTTCACCCCTCCACTTT	CASSLGHLSSPLHF
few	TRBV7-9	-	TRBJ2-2	TGTGCCAGCAGCCCACTTGACGGCACCGGGGAGCTGTTTTTT	CASSPLDGTGELFF
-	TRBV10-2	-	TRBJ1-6	TGCGCCAGCAGTGAGGTACCCCCTTATAATTCACCCCTCCACTTT	CASSEVPPYNSPLHF
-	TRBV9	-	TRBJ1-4	TGTGCCAGCAGCGAGATGGGGGGAGAAAAACTGTTTTTT	CASSEMGGEKLFF
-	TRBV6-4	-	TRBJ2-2	TGTGCCAGCAGTGACGGGGAAACCGGGGAGCTGTTTTTT	CASSDGETGELFF
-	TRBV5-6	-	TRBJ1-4	TGTGCCAGCAGCTTGGTGGGGGATGAAAAACTGTTTTTT	CASSLVGDEKLFF
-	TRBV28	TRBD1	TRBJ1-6	TGTGCCAGCAAAAGGGGGCCTAATTCACCCCTCCACTTT	CASKRGPNSPLHF
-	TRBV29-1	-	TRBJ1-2	TGCAGCGCTCGGGGGGGCAATGGCTACACCTTC	CSARGGNGYTF
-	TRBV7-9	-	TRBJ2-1	TGTGCCAGCAGCTTAGTTGTCAGACATTACAATGAGCAGTTCTTC	CASSLVVRHYNEQFF
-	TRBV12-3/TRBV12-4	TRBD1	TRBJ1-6	TGTGCCAGCAGACCCGGACAGGGGTCACCCCTCCACTTT	CASRPGQGSPLHF
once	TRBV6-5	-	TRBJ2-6	TGTGCCAGCAGTTACGAAACTGGGGCCAACGTCCTGACTTTC	CASSYETGANVLTF